This entry lists 9 T cell receptor beta chains sequenced from one sample in a study of response to subunit inactivated influenza vaccine. TCRdb reprocessed the RT-PCR reads with MiXCR, giving one entry per CDR3 protein. The sample lists about 540,000 distinct CDR3 sequences, approximately 20% occurring once. This sample also appeared in a second study, on T cells expressing NK-cell markers. According to that study: 5'RACE template switching with UMIs generated TCR beta cDNA.

The specimen comprised CD4+ T cells sorted from PBMCs, sampled roughly 13 days after vaccination. The source of these receptors is a man aged 45-65 years who received an inactivated influenza vaccine.

This clonotype was counted only a few times. The chain has TRBV18 and TRBJ2-3, with 10 bases that match TRBD2. Trimming at V came to 3 bases and at J to 7 bases, leaving 13 bases not matched to a gene. CDR3 size: 17 residues. CDR1 is KGHSH, CDR2 LQKENI, per germline. CDR3: CASSPPGLASNGHTQYF. CDR3 bases: TGTGCCAGCTCACCCCCGGGACTAGCGTCAAACGGGCATACGCAGTATTTT.

This clonotype came up a few times. V gene TRBV20-1 combines with J gene TRBJ2-1; the D is unclear. The CDR3 consists of 13 residues. The germline CDR1 and CDR2 sequences are DFQATT and SNEGSKA (reference sequence). V gave up 2 bases and J gave up 6 bases, with 11 bases separating them. Here the CDR3 DNA reads TGCAGTGCTAGATGGCGCCTCCCCAATGAGCAGTTCTTC. Residues: CSARWRLPNEQFF.

The rearrangement joins TRBV28 to TRBJ2-7, with 10 bases lining up with TRBD2. The CDR3 sequence is 16 residues long. V was clipped by 6 bases and J by 5 bases; unmatched bases: 13. Looked up from germline, CDR1 is MDHEN and CDR2 is SYDVKM. CDR3 DNA: TGTGCCAGCAGCCAGACCGGGACTAGCGTCTTACACGAGCAGTACTTC. Translation: CASSQTGTSVLHEQYF.

This sequence joins TRBV7-2 and TRBJ2-2; possibly TRBD1 or TRBD2 for D (5 bases each). V lost 10 bases and J 3 bases, leaving 15 bases between the germline ends. Germline-derived CDR1 and CDR2 are SGHTA and FQGNSA. The CDR3 consists of 14 residues. CDR3 region: CATLLGTYTGELFF. CDR3 DNA sequence: TGTGCCACCCTACTAGGGACGTACACCGGGGAGCTGTTTTTT.

The V gene is TRBV7-2, the J gene TRBJ1-6; TRBD1 matches at 10 bases. The CDR3 consists of 16 residues. Germline CDR1 SGHTA, CDR2 FQGNSA. V was pared by 5 bases and J by 14 bases, with 15 bases of the junction left unmatched. The CDR3 nucleotides are TGTGCCAGCAGCACACTACGAGACAGGGGGCCGGGGACCCTCCACTTT. It yields the protein CASSTLRDRGPGTLHF.

The rearrangement joins TRBV3-1 to TRBJ1-2, with TRBD1 matching over 12 bases. Germline-derived CDR1 and CDR2 are LGHDT and YNNKEL (reference sequence). V shed 3 bases, J shed 7 bases, and the junction held 9 bases outside the gene matches. CDR3 length equals 16 residues. In nucleotides, the CDR3 is TGTGCCAGCAGCCACCCACGAGGGACAGGGGGCCGTGGCTACACCTTC. Its translation is CASSHPRGTGGRGYTF.

This clonotype was detected a few times. The gene calls are TRBV4-2 and TRBJ2-2; D gene unclear. Per the germline V gene, CDR1 is LGHNA and CDR2 is YNFKEQ. CDR3 length: 15 amino acids. V lost 1 base to trimming and J lost 0 bases, with 6 bases between them. The CDR3 is CASSQGVANTGELFF. The CDR3 DNA reads TGTGCCAGCAGCCAAGGGGTAGCGAACACCGGGGAGCTGTTTTTT.

The chain recombines TRBV7-9 with TRBJ2-7, with unresolved D. V was pared by 5 bases and J by 7 bases, with 27 bases between. The germline V gene encodes CDR1 SEHNR and CDR2 FQNEAQ (reference sequence). The CDR3 is made up of 17 amino acids. Here the CDR3 DNA reads TGTGCCAGCAGCCCATACCCCGAAGTTTTGACCATTGGGGAGCAGTACTTC. Translated: CASSPYPEVLTIGEQYF.

The chain couples TRBV12-3 or TRBV12-4 to TRBJ2-3, with TRBD1 matching 7 bases. Trimming cost V 1 base and J 7 bases; bases outside gene matches: 11. CDR3 length equals 16 residues. The CDR3 DNA is TGTGCCAGCAGTTTAGGGGACAGCACCTTCCCACATACGCAGTATTTT. Protein: CASSLGDSTFPHTQYF.